This TCR beta chain emerged from a study of CDR3 diversity in severe acne. There are 16 residues in the CDR3. The trim removed 2 bases at V and 1 base at J, leaving 6 bases unmatched. Germline V CDR1 and CDR2: SGHTA, FQGNSA. TCRdb re-called the PCR reads with MiXCR, one entry per CDR3 protein. Among over 90,000 distinct CDR3 sequences listed, about half were seen once. Of note for this clonotype: Because the CDR3 is missing its conserved closing phenylalanine or tryptophan, this is likely a read error.

Sequenced material: blood. V gene TRBV7-2 combines with J gene TRBJ2-7; 9 bases line up with TRBD2. The sequence was obtained from a male donor with acne. The CDR3 is CASSLWRLAGSYEQYL. DNA of the CDR3: TGTGCCAGCAGCTTATGGAGGCTAGCGGGGTCCTACGAGCAGTACCTC.